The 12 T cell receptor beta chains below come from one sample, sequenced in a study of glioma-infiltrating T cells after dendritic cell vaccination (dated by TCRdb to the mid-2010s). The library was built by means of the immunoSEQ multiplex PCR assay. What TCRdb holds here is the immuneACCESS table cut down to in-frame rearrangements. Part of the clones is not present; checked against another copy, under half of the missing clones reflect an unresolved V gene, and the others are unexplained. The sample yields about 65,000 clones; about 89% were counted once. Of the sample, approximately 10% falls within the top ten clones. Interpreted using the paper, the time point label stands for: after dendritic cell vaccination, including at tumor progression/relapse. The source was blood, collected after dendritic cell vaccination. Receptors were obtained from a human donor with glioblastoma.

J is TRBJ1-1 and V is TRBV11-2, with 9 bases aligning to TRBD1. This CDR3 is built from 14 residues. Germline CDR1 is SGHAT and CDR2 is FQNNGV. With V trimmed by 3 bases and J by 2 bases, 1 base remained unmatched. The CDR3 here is CASSLDRGNTEAFF. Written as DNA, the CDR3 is TGTGCCAGCAGCTTGGACAGGGGTAACACTGAAGCTTTCTTT. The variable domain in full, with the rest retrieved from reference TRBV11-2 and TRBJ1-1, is EAGVAQSPRYKIIEKRQSVAFWCNPISGHATLYWYQQILGQGPKLLIQFQNNGVVDDSQLPKDRFSAERLKGVDSTLKIQPAKLEDSAVYLCASSLDRGNTEAFFGQGTRLTVV.

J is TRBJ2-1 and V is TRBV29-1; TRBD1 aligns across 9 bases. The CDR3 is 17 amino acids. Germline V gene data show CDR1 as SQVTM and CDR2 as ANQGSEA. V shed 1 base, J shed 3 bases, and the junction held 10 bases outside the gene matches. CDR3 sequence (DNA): TGCAGCGTTGAAGCCCTGACAGGGGGGTGGTTCTACAATGAGCAGTTCTTC. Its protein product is CSVEALTGGWFYNEQFF.

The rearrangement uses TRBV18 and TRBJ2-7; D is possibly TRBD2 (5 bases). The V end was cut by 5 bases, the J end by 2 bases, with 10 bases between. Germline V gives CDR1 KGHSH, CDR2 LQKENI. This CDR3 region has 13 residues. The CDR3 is CASSDGVAYEQYF. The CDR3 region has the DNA TGTGCCAGCTCAGACGGGGTCGCCTACGAGCAGTACTTC.

The CDR3 sequence: CASSPTTDLNTEAFF. In DNA, the CDR3 is TGTGCCAGCAGCCCAACGACAGACCTGAACACTGAAGCTTTCTTT. This chain uses TRBV5-4 with TRBJ1-1, with a possible D match to TRBD1 (5 bases). This CDR3 is built from 15 residues. Germline loops: CDR1 SGHNT, CDR2 YYREEE (reference sequence). V was clipped by 4 bases and J by 0 bases, with 13 bases between them.

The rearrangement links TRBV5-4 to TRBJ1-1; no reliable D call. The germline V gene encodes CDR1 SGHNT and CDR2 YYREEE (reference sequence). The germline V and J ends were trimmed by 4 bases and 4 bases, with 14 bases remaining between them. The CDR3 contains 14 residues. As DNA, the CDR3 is TGTGCCAGCAGCCAAAGGACTAGTATCACTGAAGCTTTCTTT. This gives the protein CASSQRTSITEAFF.

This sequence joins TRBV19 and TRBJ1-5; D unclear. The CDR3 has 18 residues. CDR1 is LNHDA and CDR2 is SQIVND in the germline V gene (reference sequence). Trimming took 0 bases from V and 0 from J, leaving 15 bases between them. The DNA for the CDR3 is TGTGCCAGTAGTATAGATAGCGGCGGATCGAATAGCAATCAGCCCCAGCATTTT. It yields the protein CASSIDSGGSNSNQPQHF.

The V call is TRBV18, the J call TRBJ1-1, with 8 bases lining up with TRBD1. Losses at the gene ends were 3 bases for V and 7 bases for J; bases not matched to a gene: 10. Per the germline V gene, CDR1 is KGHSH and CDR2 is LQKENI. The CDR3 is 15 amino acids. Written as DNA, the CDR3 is TGTGCCAGCTCACCGTTTCAGGGGGCCGAAAGTGAAGCTTTCTTT. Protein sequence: CASSPFQGAESEAFF.

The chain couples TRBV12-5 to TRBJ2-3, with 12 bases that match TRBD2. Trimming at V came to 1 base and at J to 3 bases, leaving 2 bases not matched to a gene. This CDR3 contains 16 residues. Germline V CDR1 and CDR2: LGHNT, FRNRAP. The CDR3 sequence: CASGLGLAGETDTQYF. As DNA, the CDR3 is TGTGCTAGTGGTTTGGGACTAGCGGGGGAGACAGATACGCAGTATTTT.

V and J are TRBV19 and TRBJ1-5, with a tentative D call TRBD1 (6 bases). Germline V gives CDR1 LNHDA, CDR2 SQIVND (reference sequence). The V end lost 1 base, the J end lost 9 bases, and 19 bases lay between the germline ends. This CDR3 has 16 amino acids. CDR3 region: CASSIGSGGSLLPQHF. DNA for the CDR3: TGTGCCAGTAGTATAGGATCGGGGGGCTCATTACTGCCCCAGCATTTT.

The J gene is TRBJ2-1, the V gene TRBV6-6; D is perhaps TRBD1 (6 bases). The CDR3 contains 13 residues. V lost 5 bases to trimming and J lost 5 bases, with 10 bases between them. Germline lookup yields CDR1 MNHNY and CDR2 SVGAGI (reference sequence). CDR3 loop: CASSPDRNNEQFF. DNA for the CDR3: TGTGCCAGCAGTCCCGACAGGAACAATGAGCAGTTCTTC.

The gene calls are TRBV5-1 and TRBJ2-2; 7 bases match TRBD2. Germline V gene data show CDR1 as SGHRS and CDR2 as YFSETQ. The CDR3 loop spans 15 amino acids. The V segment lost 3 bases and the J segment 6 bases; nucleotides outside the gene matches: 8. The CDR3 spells CASSSRTSISGELFF. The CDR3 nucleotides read TGCGCCAGCAGCTCTAGGACTAGTATCTCCGGGGAGCTGTTTTTT.

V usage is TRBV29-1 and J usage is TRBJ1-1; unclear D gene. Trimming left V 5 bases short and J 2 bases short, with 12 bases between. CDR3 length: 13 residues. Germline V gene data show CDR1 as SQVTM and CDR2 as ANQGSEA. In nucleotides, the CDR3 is TGCAGCGTTAAACAGCCGTCTAACACTGAAGCTTTCTTT. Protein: CSVKQPSNTEAFF.